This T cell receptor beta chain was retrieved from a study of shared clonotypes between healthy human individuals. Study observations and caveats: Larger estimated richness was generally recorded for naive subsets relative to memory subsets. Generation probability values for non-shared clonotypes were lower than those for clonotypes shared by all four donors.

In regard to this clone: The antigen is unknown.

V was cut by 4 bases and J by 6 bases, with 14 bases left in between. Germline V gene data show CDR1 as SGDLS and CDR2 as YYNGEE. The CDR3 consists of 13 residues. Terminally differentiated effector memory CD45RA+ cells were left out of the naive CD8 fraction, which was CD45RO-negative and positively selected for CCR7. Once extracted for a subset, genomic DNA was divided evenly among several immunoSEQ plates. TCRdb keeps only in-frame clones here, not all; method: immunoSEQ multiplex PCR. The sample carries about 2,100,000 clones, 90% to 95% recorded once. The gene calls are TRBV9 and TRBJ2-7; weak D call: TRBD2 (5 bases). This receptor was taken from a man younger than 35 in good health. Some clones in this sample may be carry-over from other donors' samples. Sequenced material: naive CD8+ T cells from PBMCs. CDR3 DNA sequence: TGTGCCAGCAGCCCGGGGTCCGCTATCGAGCAGTACTTC. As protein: CASSPGSAIEQYF.